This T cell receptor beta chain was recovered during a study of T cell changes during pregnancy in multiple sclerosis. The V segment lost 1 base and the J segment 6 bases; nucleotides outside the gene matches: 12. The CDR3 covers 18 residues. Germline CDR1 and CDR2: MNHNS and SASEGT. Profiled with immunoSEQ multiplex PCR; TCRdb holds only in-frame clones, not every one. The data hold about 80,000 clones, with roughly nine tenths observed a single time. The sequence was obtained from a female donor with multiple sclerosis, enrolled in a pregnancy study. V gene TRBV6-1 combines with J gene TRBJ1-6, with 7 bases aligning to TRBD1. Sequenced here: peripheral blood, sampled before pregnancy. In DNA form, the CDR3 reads TGTGCCAGCAGTGAAGAACCGACAGGGCTTGTCCCTAATTCACCCCTCCACTTT. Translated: CASSEEPTGLVPNSPLHF.